These T cell receptor beta chains were read from a single sample in a study of T cells in Graves' hyperthyroidism and ophthalmopathy. TCRdb analysed the multiplex PCR reads with MiXCR anew, one entry per CDR3 protein. The sample comprises hundreds of thousands of distinct CDR3 sequences, around 20% of which are singletons, and 64% rests with the top ten. The sequencing sample was made of blood. The receptor source for this set is a man aged 25 to 40 with Graves' ophthalmopathy. The conserved cysteine and the conserved F or W are not part of the CDR3 here. The order of the fields is J gene, V gene, CDR3 protein.

>TRBJ1-5|TRBV2
ASSDWDIGGQPQH
>TRBJ1-1|TRBV6-1
ASSGGAEAF
>TRBJ1-1|TRBV20-1
SATQQGTEAF
>TRBJ1-1|TRBV3-1
ASSLTTNTEAF
>TRBJ2-3|TRBV27
ASSLRPLGVTDTQY
>TRBJ2-3|TRBV11-2
ASSLGVTDTQY
>TRBJ1-6|TRBV6-1
ASSGDGPLH
>TRBJ2-3|TRBV6-1
ASSTEGRGRADTQY
>TRBJ2-7|TRBV11-2
ASSPIRGRYYEQY
>TRBJ2-7|TRBV9
ASSVGAGRYEQY
>TRBJ2-5|TRBV20-1
SARGLAGVETQY
>TRBJ2-1|TRBV7-9
ASRTSGTTQF
>TRBJ1-5|TRBV7-8
ASSLEASGFSQPQH
>TRBJ1-1|TRBV6-5
ASSYGRVPNTEAF
>TRBJ2-7|TRBV3-1
ASSRTSGSNSYEQY
>TRBJ1-1|TRBV2
ASSNGEDTEAF
>TRBJ2-5|TRBV6-1
ASSLDSLAGDETQY
>TRBJ1-4|TRBV19
ASHRVPSEKLF
>TRBJ1-3|TRBV6-2/TRBV6-3
ASRPSGQGAGNTIY
>TRBJ1-1|TRBV12-3/TRBV12-4
ASSSPSSTGSTEAF
>TRBJ2-7|TRBV24-1
ATSDASGSYEQY
>TRBJ2-7|TRBV6-1
ASNPLAASYEQY
>TRBJ2-1|TRBV7-8
ASSLDTGLSGQF
>TRBJ2-5|TRBV28
ASSFFHGFPGGETQY
>TRBJ2-1|TRBV15
ATSRGTSFEQF
>TRBJ2-1|TRBV18
ASSPGQGLYNEQF
>TRBJ1-2|TRBV27
ASSLGGPHYGYT
>TRBJ1-1|TRBV12-3/TRBV12-4
ASSLTSHLNTEAF
>TRBJ2-1|TRBV5-4
ASSPTSGSRYEQF
>TRBJ2-3|TRBV5-6
ASSLAMTSSTDTQY
>TRBJ2-7|TRBV12-3/TRBV12-4
ASSQPSIPEQY
>TRBJ2-1|TRBV5-6
ANSPSGRAYNEQF
>TRBJ2-7|TRBV20-1
SATQALRHGGSYEQY
>TRBJ2-1|TRBV27
ASSFPGQGTNEQF
>TRBJ1-1|TRBV3-1
ASSQDSRGVAEAF
>TRBJ1-2|TRBV30
AWSINRGNYGYT
>TRBJ2-5|TRBV5-1
ASSLDKTQY
>TRBJ1-2|TRBV4-1
ASSVGQGLYGYT
>TRBJ1-1|TRBV19
ASKSGVMNTEAF
>TRBJ2-3|TRBV12-3/TRBV12-4
ASSSGDRGTDTQY
>TRBJ2-3|TRBV6-1
ACILFQGLGTDTQY
>TRBJ2-1|TRBV24-1
ATSEGIRQPYNEQF
>TRBJ2-5|TRBV6-5
ASSYLSPEQETQY
>TRBJ2-7|TRBV27
ASSLGVWSYEQY
>TRBJ2-7|TRBV7-9
ASSGTGGPPYEQY
>TRBJ2-2|TRBV11-3
ASSLDVTNTGELF
>TRBJ2-3|TRBV10-3
AISESAGTDTQY
>TRBJ1-3|TRBV28
ASSSGWNTIY
>TRBJ2-7|TRBV27
ASRGTSGSSYEQY
>TRBJ1-5|TRBV6-1
ASSSINSNQPQH
>TRBJ2-7|TRBV11-2
ASSLGTGGEQY
>TRBJ2-1|TRBV20-1
SARPRGLGYNEQF
>TRBJ2-1|TRBV6-2/TRBV6-3
ASSYDPPREPRRYNEQF
>TRBJ1-3|TRBV12-3/TRBV12-4
ASTSRQEVAGNTIY
>TRBJ2-4|TRBV28
ASSFARGSGSKAAKNIQY
>TRBJ2-3|TRBV6-1
ASSGRTGTNTDTQY
>TRBJ2-7|TRBV5-1
ASRVGTDSYEQY
>TRBJ2-7|TRBV30
ACRVDTVTYEQY
>TRBJ2-1|TRBV19
ASSIRSANEQF